This T cell receptor (beta chain) is drawn from a study of T cell repertoires in cytomegalovirus infection. As for the study in general: A matching HLA type, together with CMV infection, was signaled by public TCR beta signatures.

Study findings and constraints: CMV carriers having the relevant HLA were flagged by cumulative public TCR beta family frequency.

On this clonotype itself: Its antigen is not known.

V lost 6 bases, J lost 9 bases, and 14 bases stayed unmatched. Germline V gene sequence: CDR1 MDHEN, CDR2 SYDVKM. The CDR3 has 16 residues. TCRdb reanalysed the reads using MiXCR and keeps one entry per CDR3 protein. The data contain about 310,000 distinct CDR3 sequences, 25% of them singletons. The chain combines TRBV28 with TRBJ2-1; 10 bases agree with TRBD2. The sequence derives from a human donor in good health (CMV status not recorded). Some clones in this sample may be carry-over from other donors' samples. The sequenced sample was cultured PBMCs, obtained from culture after CMV antigen stimulation. The CDR3 spells CASSPSGSSGSGEQFF. CDR3 sequence (DNA): TGTGCCAGCAGCCCCTCGGGGTCTAGCGGGAGCGGTGAGCAGTTCTTC.